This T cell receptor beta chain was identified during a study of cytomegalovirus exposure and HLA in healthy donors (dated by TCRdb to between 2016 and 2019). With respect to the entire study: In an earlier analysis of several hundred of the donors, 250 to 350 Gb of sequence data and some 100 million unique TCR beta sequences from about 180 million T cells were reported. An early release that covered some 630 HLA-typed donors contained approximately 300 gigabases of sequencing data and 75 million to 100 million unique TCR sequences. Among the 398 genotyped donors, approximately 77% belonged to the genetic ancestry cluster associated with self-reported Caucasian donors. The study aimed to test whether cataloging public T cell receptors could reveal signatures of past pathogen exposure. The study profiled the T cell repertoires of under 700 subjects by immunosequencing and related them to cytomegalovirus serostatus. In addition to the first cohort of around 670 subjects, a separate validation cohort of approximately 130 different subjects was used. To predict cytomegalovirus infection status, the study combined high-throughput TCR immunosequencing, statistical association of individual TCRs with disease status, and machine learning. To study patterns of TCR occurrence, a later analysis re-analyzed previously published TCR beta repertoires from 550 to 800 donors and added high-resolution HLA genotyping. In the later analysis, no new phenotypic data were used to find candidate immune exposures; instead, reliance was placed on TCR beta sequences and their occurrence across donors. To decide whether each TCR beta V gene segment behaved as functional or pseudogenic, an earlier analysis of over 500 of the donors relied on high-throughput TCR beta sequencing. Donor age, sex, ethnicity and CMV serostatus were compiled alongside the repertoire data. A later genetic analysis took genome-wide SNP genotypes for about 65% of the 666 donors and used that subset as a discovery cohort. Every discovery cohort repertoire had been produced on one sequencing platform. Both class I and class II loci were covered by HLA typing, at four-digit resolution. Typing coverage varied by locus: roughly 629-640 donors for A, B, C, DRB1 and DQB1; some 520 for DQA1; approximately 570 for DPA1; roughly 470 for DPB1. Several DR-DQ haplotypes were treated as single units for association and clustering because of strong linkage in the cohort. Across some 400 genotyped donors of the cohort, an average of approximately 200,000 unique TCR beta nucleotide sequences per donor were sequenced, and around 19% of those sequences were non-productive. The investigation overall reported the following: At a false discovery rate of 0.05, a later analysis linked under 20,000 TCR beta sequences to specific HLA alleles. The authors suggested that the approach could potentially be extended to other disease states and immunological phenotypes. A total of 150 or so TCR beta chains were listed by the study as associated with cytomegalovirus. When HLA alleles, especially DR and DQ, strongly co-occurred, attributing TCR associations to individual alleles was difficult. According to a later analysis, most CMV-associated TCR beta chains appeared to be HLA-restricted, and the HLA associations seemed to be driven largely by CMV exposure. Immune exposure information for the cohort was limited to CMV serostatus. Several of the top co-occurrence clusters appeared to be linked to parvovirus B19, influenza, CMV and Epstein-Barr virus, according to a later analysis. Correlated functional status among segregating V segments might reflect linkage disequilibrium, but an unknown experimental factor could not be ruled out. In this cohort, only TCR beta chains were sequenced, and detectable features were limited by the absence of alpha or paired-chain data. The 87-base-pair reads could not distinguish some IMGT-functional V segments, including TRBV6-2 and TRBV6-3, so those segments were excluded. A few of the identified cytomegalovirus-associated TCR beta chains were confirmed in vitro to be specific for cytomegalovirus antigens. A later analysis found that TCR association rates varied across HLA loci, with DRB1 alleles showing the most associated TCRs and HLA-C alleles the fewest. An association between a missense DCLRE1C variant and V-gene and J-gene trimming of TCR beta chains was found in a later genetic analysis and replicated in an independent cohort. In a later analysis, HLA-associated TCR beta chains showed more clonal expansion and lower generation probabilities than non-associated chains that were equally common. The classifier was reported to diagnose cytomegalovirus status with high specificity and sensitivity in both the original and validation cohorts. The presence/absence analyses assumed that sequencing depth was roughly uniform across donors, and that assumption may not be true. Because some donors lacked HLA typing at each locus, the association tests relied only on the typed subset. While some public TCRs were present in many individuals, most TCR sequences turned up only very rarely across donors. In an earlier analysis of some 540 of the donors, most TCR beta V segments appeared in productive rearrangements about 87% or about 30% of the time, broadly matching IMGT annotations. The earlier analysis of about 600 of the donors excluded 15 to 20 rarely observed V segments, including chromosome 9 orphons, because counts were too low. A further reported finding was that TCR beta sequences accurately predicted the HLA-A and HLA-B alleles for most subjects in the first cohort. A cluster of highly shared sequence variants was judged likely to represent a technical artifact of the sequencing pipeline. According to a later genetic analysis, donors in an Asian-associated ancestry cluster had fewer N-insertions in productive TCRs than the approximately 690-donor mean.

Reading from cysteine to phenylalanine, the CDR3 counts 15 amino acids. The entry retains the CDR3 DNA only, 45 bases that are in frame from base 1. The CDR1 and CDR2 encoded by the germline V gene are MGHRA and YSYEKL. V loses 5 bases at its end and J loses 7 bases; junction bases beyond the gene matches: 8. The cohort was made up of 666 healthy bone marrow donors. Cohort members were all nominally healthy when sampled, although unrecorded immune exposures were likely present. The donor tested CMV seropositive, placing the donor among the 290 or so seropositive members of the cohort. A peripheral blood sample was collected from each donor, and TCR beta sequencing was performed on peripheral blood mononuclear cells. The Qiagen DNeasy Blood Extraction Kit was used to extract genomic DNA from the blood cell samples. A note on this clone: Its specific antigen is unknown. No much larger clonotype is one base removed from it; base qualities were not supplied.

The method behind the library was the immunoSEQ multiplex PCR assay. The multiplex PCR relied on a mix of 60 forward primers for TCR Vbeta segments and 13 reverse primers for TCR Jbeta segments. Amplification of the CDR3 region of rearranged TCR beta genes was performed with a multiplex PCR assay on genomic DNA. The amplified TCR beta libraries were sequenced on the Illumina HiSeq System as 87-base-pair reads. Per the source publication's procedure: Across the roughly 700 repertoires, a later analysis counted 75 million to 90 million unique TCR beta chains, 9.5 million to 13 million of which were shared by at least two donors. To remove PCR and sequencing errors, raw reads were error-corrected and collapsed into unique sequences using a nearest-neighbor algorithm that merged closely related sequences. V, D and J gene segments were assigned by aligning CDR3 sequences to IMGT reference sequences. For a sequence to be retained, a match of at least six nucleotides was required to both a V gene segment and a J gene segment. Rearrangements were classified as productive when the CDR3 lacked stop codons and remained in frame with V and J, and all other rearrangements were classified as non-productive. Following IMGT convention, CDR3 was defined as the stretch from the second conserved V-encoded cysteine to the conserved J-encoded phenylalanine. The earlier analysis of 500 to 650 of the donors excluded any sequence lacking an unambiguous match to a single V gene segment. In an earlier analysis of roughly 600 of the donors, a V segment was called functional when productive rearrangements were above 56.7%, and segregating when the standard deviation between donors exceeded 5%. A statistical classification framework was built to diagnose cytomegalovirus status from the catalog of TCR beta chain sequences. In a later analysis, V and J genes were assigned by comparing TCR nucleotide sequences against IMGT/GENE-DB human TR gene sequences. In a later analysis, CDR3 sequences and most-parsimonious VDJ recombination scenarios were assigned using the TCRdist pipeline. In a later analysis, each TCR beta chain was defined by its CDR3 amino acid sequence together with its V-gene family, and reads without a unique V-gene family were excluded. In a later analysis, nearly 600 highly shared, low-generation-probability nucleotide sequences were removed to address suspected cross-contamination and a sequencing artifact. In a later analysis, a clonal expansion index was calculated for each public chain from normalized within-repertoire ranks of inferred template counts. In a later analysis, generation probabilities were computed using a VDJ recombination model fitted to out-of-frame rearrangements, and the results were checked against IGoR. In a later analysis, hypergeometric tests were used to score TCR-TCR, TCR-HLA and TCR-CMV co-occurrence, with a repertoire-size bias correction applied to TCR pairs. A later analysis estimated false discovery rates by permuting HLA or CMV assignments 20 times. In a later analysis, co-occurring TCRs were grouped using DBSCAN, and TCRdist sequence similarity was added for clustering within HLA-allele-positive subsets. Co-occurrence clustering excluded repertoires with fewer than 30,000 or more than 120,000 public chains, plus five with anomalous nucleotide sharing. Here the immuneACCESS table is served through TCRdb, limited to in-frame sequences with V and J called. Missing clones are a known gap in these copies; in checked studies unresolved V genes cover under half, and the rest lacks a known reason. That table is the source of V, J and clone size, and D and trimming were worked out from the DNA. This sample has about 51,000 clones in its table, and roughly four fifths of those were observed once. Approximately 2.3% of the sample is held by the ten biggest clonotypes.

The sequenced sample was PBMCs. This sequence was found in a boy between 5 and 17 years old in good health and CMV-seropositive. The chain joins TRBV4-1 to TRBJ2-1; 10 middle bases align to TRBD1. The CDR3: CASSVPGTGDNEQFF. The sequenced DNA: TGCGCCAGCAGCGTCCCCGGGACAGGGGATAATGAGCAGTTCTTC.